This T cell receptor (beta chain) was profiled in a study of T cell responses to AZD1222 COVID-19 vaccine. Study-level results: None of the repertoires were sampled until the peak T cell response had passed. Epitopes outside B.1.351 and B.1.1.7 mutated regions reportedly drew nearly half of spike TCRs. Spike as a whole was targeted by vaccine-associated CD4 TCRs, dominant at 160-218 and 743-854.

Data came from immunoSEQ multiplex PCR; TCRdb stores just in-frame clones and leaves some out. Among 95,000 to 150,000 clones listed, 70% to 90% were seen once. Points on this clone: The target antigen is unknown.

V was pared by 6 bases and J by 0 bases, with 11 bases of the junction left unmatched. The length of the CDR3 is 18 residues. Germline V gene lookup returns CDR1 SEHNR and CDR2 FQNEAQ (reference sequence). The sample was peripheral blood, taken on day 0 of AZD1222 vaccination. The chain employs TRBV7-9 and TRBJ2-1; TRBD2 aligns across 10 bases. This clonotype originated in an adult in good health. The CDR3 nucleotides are TGTGCCAGCAGTCAGCCCGGGACTAGCGTCTACTCCTACAATGAGCAGTTCTTC. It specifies CASSQPGTSVYSYNEQFF. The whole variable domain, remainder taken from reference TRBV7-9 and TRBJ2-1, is DTGVSQNPRHKITKRGQNVTFRCDPISEHNRLYWYRQTLGQGPEFLTYFQNEAQLEKSRLLSDRFSAERPKGSFSTLEIQRTEQGDSAMYLCASSQPGTSVYSYNEQFFGPGTRLTVL.